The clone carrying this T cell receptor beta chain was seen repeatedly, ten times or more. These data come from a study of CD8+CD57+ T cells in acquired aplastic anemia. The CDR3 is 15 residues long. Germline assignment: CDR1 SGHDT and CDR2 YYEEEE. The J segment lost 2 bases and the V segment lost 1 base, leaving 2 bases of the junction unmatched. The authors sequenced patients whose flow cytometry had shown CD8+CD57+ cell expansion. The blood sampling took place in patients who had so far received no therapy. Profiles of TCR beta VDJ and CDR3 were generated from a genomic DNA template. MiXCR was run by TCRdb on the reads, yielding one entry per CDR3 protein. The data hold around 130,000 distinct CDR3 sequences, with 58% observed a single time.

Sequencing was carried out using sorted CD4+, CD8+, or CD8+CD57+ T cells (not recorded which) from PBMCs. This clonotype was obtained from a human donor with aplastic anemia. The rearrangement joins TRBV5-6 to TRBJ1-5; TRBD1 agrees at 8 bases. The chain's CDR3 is CASSLQGAGNQPQHF. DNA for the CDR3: TGTGCCAGCAGCTTGCAGGGGGCGGGCAATCAGCCCCAGCATTTT.